A single sample is the source of the 3 T cell receptor beta chains below, sequenced in a study of tumor-infiltrating lymphocytes in primary liver carcinoma. Germline DNA was also extracted, and blood RNA derived from unsorted whole blood. TCR beta cDNA was prepared out of roughly 500 ng total RNA by means of a constant-region primer. It was through three nested multiplex PCR rounds of slightly modified ARM-PCR that TCR beta libraries arose. Rounds one and two of PCR, each of 10 cycles, were primed with TRBV1-TRBV30 forward primers and a C-beta reverse primer. TCRdb itself ran the multiplex PCR reads through MiXCR, one entry per CDR3 protein. The table lists 250,000 to 400,000 distinct CDR3 sequences, 55% to 65% of them singletons. Sample: peripheral blood. All receptors derive from a middle-aged man with primary liver carcinoma and hepatitis B virus infection.

The chain combines TRBV6-1 with TRBJ1-2; possibly TRBD1 for D (6 bases). V was shortened by 5 bases and J by 7 bases, with 14 bases between the two germline ends. The CDR3 has 13 residues. Per germline, CDR1 MNHNS and CDR2 SASEGT. CDR3 nucleotide sequence: TGTGCCAGCAGTCCCCAGGGGACCGGTGGCTACACCTTC. It specifies CASSPQGTGGYTF.

On this clonotype itself: A read error is possible here, since a much larger clone lies one base away. This rearrangement joins TRBV30 to TRBJ1-5, with no clear D. Trimming shortened V by 1 base and J by 1 base, and 5 bases separated the two germline ends. Germline CDR1 reads GTSNPN; CDR2 reads SVGIG (reference sequence). The CDR3 spans 13 residues. In DNA form, the CDR3 reads TGTGCCTGGAGTGCGAACAGCAATCAGCCCCAGCATTTT. The encoded protein is CAWSANSNQPQHF.

A remark on this clonotype: The germline gene is not matched at one end of the junction; a read error may be the cause. CDR3 sequence: CAGSDSQRYNEQFF. Written as DNA, the CDR3 is TGTGCCGGCAGTGATTCCCAACGGTACAATGAGCAGTTCTTC. The chain uses TRBV6-2 or TRBV6-3 and TRBJ2-1; D remains unclear. The V gene's germline CDR1 is MNHEY and CDR2 SVGEGT. The CDR3 has 14 residues.